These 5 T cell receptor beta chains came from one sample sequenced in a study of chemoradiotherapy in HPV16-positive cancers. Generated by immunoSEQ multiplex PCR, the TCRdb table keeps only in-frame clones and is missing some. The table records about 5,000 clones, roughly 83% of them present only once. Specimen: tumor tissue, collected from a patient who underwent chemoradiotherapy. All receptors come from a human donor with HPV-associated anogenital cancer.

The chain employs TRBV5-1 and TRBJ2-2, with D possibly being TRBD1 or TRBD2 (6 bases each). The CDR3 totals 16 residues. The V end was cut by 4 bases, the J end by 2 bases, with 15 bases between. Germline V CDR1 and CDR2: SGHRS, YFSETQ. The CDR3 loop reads CASSLGGRANTGELFF. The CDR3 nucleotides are TGCGCCAGCAGCCTTGGGGGGCGGGCCAACACCGGGGAGCTGTTTTTT.

Here the CDR3 DNA reads TGTGCCAGCAGTATACTAGCGGGGGCGGATACGCAGTATTTT. Amino acids: CASSILAGADTQYF. The J gene is TRBJ2-3, the V gene TRBV6-1, with 11 nucleotides matching TRBD2. V lost 5 bases, J lost 6 bases, and 4 bases stayed unmatched. Germline V CDR1 and CDR2: MNHNS, SASEGT. The CDR3 is 14 residues long.

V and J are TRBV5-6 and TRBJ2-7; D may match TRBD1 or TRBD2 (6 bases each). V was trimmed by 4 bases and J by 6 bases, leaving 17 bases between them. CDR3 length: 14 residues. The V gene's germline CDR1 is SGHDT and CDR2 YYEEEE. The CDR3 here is CASSLWGAASEQYF. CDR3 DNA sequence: TGTGCCAGCAGCCTCTGGGGGGCTGCTAGCGAGCAGTACTTC. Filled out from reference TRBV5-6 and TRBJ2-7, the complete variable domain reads DAGVTQSPTHLIKTRGQQVTLRCSPKSGHDTVSWYQQALGQGPQFIFQYYEEEERQRGNFPDRFSGHQFPNYSSELNVNALLLGDSALYLCASSLWGAASEQYFGPGTRLTVT.

CDR3 nucleotide sequence: TGTGCCAGCAGCCAAGAACGGAGCTCACCCGCAAGCATCGCCGGGGAGCTGTTTTTT. Amino acids: CASSQERSSPASIAGELFF. The chain recombines TRBV4-2 with TRBJ2-2; no reliable D call. The V end lost 0 bases, the J end lost 6 bases, and 23 bases lay between the germline ends. Looked up from germline, CDR1 is LGHNA and CDR2 is YNFKEQ. This CDR3 is built from 19 residues.

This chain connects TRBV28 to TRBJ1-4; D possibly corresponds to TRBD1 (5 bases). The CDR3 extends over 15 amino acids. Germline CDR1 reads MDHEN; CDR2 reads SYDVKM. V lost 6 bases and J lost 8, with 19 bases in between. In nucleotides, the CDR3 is TGTGCCAGCAGCTCCACTTCCGGGGGGACCGAAAAACTGTTTTTT. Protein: CASSSTSGGTEKLFF.